This TCR beta chain is drawn from a study of blood T cell repertoires in COVID-19. Study at large: Italy, Spain and the United States were the sources of the convalescent and acute COVID-19 samples.

Repertoires were generated with immunoSEQ multiplex PCR, while TCRdb's copy carries only in-frame clones and drops some. Among roughly 100,000 clones listed, roughly nine tenths were seen once. The CDR3 runs 12 residues. Germline CDR1 LGHDT, CDR2 YNNKEL (reference sequence). Trimming pared 5 bases from V and 7 bases from J, leaving 11 bases between. This clone occurred a few times. The specimen was peripheral blood. The receptor was derived from a woman aged 80 or over in a cohort sampled during active COVID-19. The chain combines TRBV3-1 (or the pseudogene TRBV3-2) with TRBJ1-1, with D unresolved. The DNA of the CDR3 is TGTGCCAGCAGCTATGGAGAGTATGAAGCTTTCTTT. Protein product: CASSYGEYEAFF.